Following are 25 T cell receptor beta chains from one sample sequenced in a study of read filtering for tumor transcriptome and immune sequencing (TCRdb year 2020). Sequencing was performed on an Illumina HiSeq 4000. Starting from about 400 ng RNA, TCR libraries were constructed with the Immunoverse kit using molecular barcoded adaptors that cover the alpha/delta and beta/gamma chains. Clones were called with MiXCR by TCRdb after fastp trimmed the public reads at Q25, and only in-frame beta chains were retained. Identical CDR3 protein sequences are pooled into one entry, listed with their most common genes and DNA. The sample records 12,000 to 15,000 distinct CDR3 sequences, about a fifth of which are singletons. The ten largest clones capture approximately 80% of the sample. The sequenced material came from a population of CD138-negative cells sorted from bone marrow. According to the study, the label for this sample's cell subset or site signals: bone marrow mononuclear cells depleted of CD138+ plasma/myeloma cells by negative magnetic selection. These receptors all come from a donor over 35 with multiple myeloma.

Comments on this clonotype: This clone may be a read error of a much larger clone one base away. The V and J genes are TRBV2 and TRBJ2-2; possible D gene TRBD2, 5 bases. Per germline, CDR1 SNHLY and CDR2 FYNNEI. CDR3 size: 16 residues. Deletions cut 7 bases from V and 0 bases from J, with 15 bases between. The CDR3 DNA reads TGTGCCAGCACCCGACTATCGGGGACGAACACCGGGGAGCTGTTTTTT. Encoded protein: CASTRLSGTNTGELFF.

At least ten counts were recorded for this clonotype. The chain couples TRBV9 to TRBJ2-1, with no clear D. This CDR3 spans 12 amino acids. Trimming took 2 bases from V and 6 from J, leaving 6 bases between them. CDR1 SGDLS and CDR2 YYNGEE come from the germline V gene. CDR3 DNA sequence: TGTGCCAGCAGCGTTGCGTTCAATGAGCAGTTCTTC. Protein product: CASSVAFNEQFF.

The gene calls are TRBV10-3 and TRBJ2-3; D might be TRBD1 (7 bases). Trimming shortened V by 2 bases and J by 4 bases, and 10 bases separated the two germline ends. This CDR3 contains 14 residues. Germline loops: CDR1 ENHRY, CDR2 SYGVKD. CDR3 nucleotide sequence: TGTGCCATCAGTGAGACAGGGGAGGCAGATACGCAGTATTTT. It specifies CAISETGEADTQYF.

This clonotype was picked up many times. DNA of the CDR3: TGTGCCAGCAGCCGACAGCAGTACGAGCAGTACTTC. Translated, it gives CASSRQQYEQYF. V gene TRBV2 combines with J gene TRBJ2-7; weak D call: TRBD1 (5 bases). This CDR3 is built from 12 residues. CDR1 and CDR2 (germline): SNHLY, FYNNEI. Trimming shortened V by 6 bases and J by 4 bases, and 10 bases separated the two germline ends.

This clonotype was detected ten times or more. The rearrangement uses TRBV6-1 and TRBJ2-1; D is uncertain. V was pared by 5 bases and J by 9 bases, with 11 bases between. This CDR3 is built from 12 residues. The germline V gene has CDR1 MNHNS and CDR2 SASEGT. The CDR3 here is CASSYDRSEQFF. The CDR3 DNA reads TGTGCCAGCAGTTACGATAGGTCTGAGCAGTTCTTC.

This clonotype was observed a few times. A much more abundant neighbour one base away suggests this may be a read error. This sequence joins TRBV7-9 and TRBJ2-1, with 9 bases that match TRBD2. Germline values: CDR1 SEHNR, CDR2 FQNEAQ (reference sequence). Trimming took 6 bases from V and 8 from J; bases not matched to a gene: 11. The CDR3 covers 15 residues. This CDR3 is CASSPALAGDDEQFF. The CDR3 DNA follows: TGTGCCAGCAGTCCCGCCTTAGCGGGAGACGATGAGCAGTTCTTC.

Many counts were recorded for this clonotype. The V and J genes are TRBV13 and TRBJ2-2; the D gene is possibly TRBD1 (5 bases). Germline lookup yields CDR1 PRHDT and CDR2 FYEKMQ (reference sequence). The CDR3 contains 13 residues. V shed 2 bases and J shed 8 bases, with 9 bases lying between them. The CDR3 bases are TGTGCCAGCAGCTTAAGGGGCGGAGGGGAGCTGTTTTTT. This sequence encodes CASSLRGGGELFF. The whole variable domain, remainder taken from reference TRBV13 and TRBJ2-2, is AAGVIQSPRHLIKEKRETATLKCYPIPRHDTVYWYQQGPGQDPQFLISFYEKMQSDKGSIPDRFSAQQFSDYHSELNMSSLELGDSALYFCASSLRGGGELFFGEGSRLTVL.

This clonotype was observed a handful of times. CDR3: CSARLTSGRTLEQFF. For the CDR3, the DNA is TGCAGTGCTAGACTCACTAGCGGGAGGACATTGGAGCAGTTCTTC. This rearrangement joins TRBV20-1 to TRBJ2-1; TRBD2 agrees at 12 bases. Germline V CDR1 and CDR2: DFQATT, SNEGSKA (reference sequence). The CDR3 is 15 residues long. Trimming removed 2 bases from V and 10 bases from J; junction bases left unmatched: 9.

This clonotype appeared many times. The chain links TRBV11-1 to TRBJ2-3; 7 bases agree with TRBD1. Trimming took 5 bases from V and 0 from J; bases not matched to a gene: 5. CDR3 length: 15 amino acids. From germline, CDR1 is SGHAT and CDR2 FQDESV (reference sequence). CDR3 amino acids: CASSKDRPSTDTQYF. CDR3 DNA sequence: TGTGCCAGCAGCAAGGACAGGCCTAGCACAGATACGCAGTATTTT.

The chain joins TRBV12-3 or TRBV12-4 to TRBJ1-1, with no clear D. The V and J ends lost 6 bases and 4 bases respectively, with 12 bases between them. The CDR3 consists of 13 residues. The CDR3 sequence is CASSRTGATEAFF. The CDR3 coding sequence is TGTGCCAGCAGCCGGACGGGAGCCACTGAAGCTTTCTTT.

This clonotype was found many times. The chain links TRBV29-1 to TRBJ2-1; 10 bases agree with TRBD2. Trimming removed 5 bases from V and 7 bases from J; junction bases left unmatched: 5. This CDR3 is built from 13 residues. Looked up from germline, CDR1 is SQVTM and CDR2 is ANQGSEA. CDR3 sequence: CSVLASGGNEQFF. DNA for the CDR3: TGCAGCGTTCTGGCTAGCGGGGGAAATGAGCAGTTCTTC.

This chain connects TRBV20-1 to TRBJ2-1; 10 nucleotides agree with TRBD2. Germline V gene lookup returns CDR1 DFQATT and CDR2 SNEGSKA (reference sequence). The length of the CDR3 is 16 residues. J was trimmed by 4 bases and V by 4 bases; bases with no gene match: 10. For the CDR3, the DNA is TGCAGTGCTAAAGGTGTTCTAGCGGGGGTGTACAATGAGCAGTTCTTC. Amino acids: CSAKGVLAGVYNEQFF.

The CDR3 DNA reads as TGTGCCAGCAGCGTAGATCTCTCGATCTCCTACAATGAGCAGTTCTTC. Amino acid sequence: CASSVDLSISYNEQFF. The chain joins TRBV9 to TRBJ2-1, with D unresolved. Germline lookup yields CDR1 SGDLS and CDR2 YYNGEE. Between the trimmed V and J ends, which lost 0 bases and 0 bases, there was a span of 10 bases. CDR3 size: 16 residues. Supplemented by reference TRBV9 and TRBJ2-1, the full variable domain reads DSGVTQTPKHLITATGQRVTLRCSPRSGDLSVYWYQQSLDQGLQFLIQYYNGEERAKGNILERFSAQQFPDLHSELNLSSLELGDSALYFCASSVDLSISYNEQFFGPGTRLTVL.

This clonotype showed up many times. The V and J genes are TRBV20-1 and TRBJ2-2; D is uncertain. The germline gives CDR1 DFQATT, CDR2 SNEGSKA (reference sequence). The V end was cut by 3 bases, the J end by 3 bases, with 8 bases between. The CDR3 sequence is 13 residues long. The CDR3 spells CSASAEHTGELFF. CDR3 coding DNA: TGCAGTGCTAGTGCGGAACACACCGGGGAGCTGTTTTTT.

This clonotype was seen at least ten times. The chain carries TRBV29-1 and TRBJ2-2; D tentatively fits TRBD1 or TRBD2 (5 bases each). Germline V gene data show CDR1 as SQVTM and CDR2 as ANQGSEA. The length of the CDR3 is 14 residues. V was trimmed by 7 bases and J by 8 bases, leaving 20 bases between them. CDR3 coding DNA: TGCAGCGCACGACCGGGACGGACCACTGGGGAGCTGTTTTTT. It is translated as CSARPGRTTGELFF.

This clonotype has ten or more counts. The V and J genes are TRBV29-1 and TRBJ2-2, with D perhaps TRBD2 (6 bases). The CDR3 runs to 15 residues. Per the germline V gene, CDR1 is SQVTM and CDR2 is ANQGSEA. V gave up 2 bases and J gave up 7 bases, with 17 bases separating them. CDR3 nucleotide sequence: TGCAGCGTTGAATGGGGTGGGGTGCGGGACGGGGAGCTGTTTTTT. It is translated as CSVEWGGVRDGELFF.

This clonotype was detected ten times or more. The chain is built from TRBV4-2 and TRBJ2-1, with 12 bases matching TRBD2. V lost 2 bases to trimming and J lost 3 bases; unmatched junction nucleotides: 2. The CDR3 covers 16 residues. Germline V gene sequence: CDR1 LGHNA, CDR2 YNFKEQ. CDR3 DNA: TGTGCCAGCAGCCAACTGACTAGCGGGAGCTACAATGAGCAGTTCTTC. Translating gives CASSQLTSGSYNEQFF.

The V gene is TRBV2, the J gene TRBJ2-1, with 12 positions matching TRBD1. This CDR3 comprises 16 residues. The junction had 8 bases not matched to a gene; V was cut back by 6 bases and J by 5 bases. In germline, CDR1 is SNHLY, CDR2 FYNNEI. This CDR3 reads CASRDPGQGAHNEQFF. CDR3 nucleotide sequence: TGTGCCAGCAGGGACCCGGGACAGGGGGCTCACAATGAGCAGTTCTTC.

The rearrangement links TRBV12-3 or TRBV12-4 to TRBJ1-2; no reliable D call. Trimming took 3 bases from V and 5 from J, leaving 7 bases between them. The CDR3 is 12 amino acids. CDR3 amino acids: CASSFVVYGYTF. The CDR3 DNA reads as TGTGCCAGCAGTTTCGTCGTATATGGCTACACCTTC.

This clonotype occurred a few times. Because it lacks the conserved phenylalanine or tryptophan at the end, this CDR3 is likely a read error. V usage is TRBV4-1 and J usage is TRBJ2-1; 8 positions agree with TRBD1. Germline CDR1 is MGHRA and CDR2 is YSYEKL. Losses at the gene ends were 3 bases for V and 0 bases for J; bases not matched to a gene: 7. The CDR3 runs 17 residues. CDR3 sequence reads: CASSQVRGRSSYNEQFS. DNA of the CDR3: TGCGCCAGCAGCCAGGTCAGGGGGCGGAGCTCCTACAATGAGCAGTTCTCC.

This clonotype has ten or more counts. The chain carries TRBV7-9 and TRBJ2-7; no definite D call. This CDR3 is 12 amino acids long. Germline lookup yields CDR1 SEHNR and CDR2 FQNEAQ (reference sequence). The germline V and J ends were trimmed by 1 base and 6 bases, with 7 bases remaining between them. The CDR3 DNA reads TGTGCCAGCAGCTTAGTCCCTGGCGAGCAGTACTTC. This encodes CASSLVPGEQYF.

This clonotype has at least ten counts. The chain has TRBV18 and TRBJ1-2; unclear D gene. Trimming took 3 bases from V and 7 from J, leaving 12 bases between them. The length of the CDR3 is 13 residues. Germline loops: CDR1 KGHSH, CDR2 LQKENI. The CDR3 DNA is TGTGCCAGCTCACCGGAGAGGGAGTTTGGCTACACCTTC. It is translated as CASSPEREFGYTF.

About this clonotype: A much larger clone sits a single nucleotide away, making a read error possible. The rearrangement uses TRBV29-1 and TRBJ2-3; 9 bases match TRBD2. Germline CDR1 is SQVTM and CDR2 is ANQGSEA. This CDR3 spans 15 amino acids. The CDR3 here is CSVAQGTSFPDMQYF. In DNA form, the CDR3 reads TGCAGCGTTGCCCAAGGGACTAGCTTCCCAGATATGCAGTATTTT.

Regarding this clonotype: A much larger clone is a single base away; this may be a read error. The conserved phenylalanine or tryptophan is not found at the CDR3 terminus, so this likely reflects a read error. The chain has TRBV7-8 and TRBJ2-6; perhaps TRBD1 as D (6 bases). Germline loops: CDR1 SGHVS, CDR2 FQNEAQ. The V end lost 5 bases, the J end lost 4 bases, and 21 bases lay between the germline ends. The length of the CDR3 is 18 residues. CDR3 nucleotides: TGTGCCAGCAGCAGCTTATACCGACAGGCGCCAGGGGCCAACGTCCTGACTCTC. The encoded protein is CASSSLYRQAPGANVLTL.

Ten or more counts support this clonotype. The V call is TRBV20-1, the J call TRBJ2-1, with 9 bases that match TRBD2. The CDR3 contains 15 residues. The ends lost 6 bases at V and 4 bases at J; junction bases unmatched: 10. Germline CDR1 reads DFQATT; CDR2 reads SNEGSKA (reference sequence). This chain's CDR3 is CSALSGLAGYNEQFF. The CDR3 nucleotides read TGCAGTGCCCTAAGCGGTCTAGCGGGATACAATGAGCAGTTCTTC.